The 31 T cell receptor beta chains reported below all come from one sample, sequenced in a study of OX40 agonist ivuxolimab in advanced cancers. Only in-frame clones appear in the TCRdb table, and some are missing; sequencing was by immunoSEQ multiplex PCR. The sample carries 35,000 to 55,000 clones, roughly 94% recorded once. The material sequenced was CD4+ or CD8+ T cells sorted from blood, taken in a trial of the OX40 agonist ivuxolimab. Receptors originate from an adult with an advanced solid tumor such as melanoma, head and neck, liver or kidney cancer.

The J gene is TRBJ1-2, the V gene TRBV27; D unresolved. CDR1 MNHEY and CDR2 SMNVEV come from the germline V gene (reference sequence). The CDR3 consists of 14 residues. With 2 bases removed from V and 4 bases from J, the gap between germline ends came to 11 bases. CDR3 residues: CASSLALTGYGYTF. In DNA, the CDR3 is TGTGCCAGCAGTTTAGCGCTCACTGGCTATGGCTACACCTTC.

CDR3 residues: CAWSVLYNEQFF. The CDR3, as DNA: TGTGCCTGGAGTGTACTCTACAATGAGCAGTTCTTC. The chain joins TRBV30 to TRBJ2-1, with D hard to call. From germline, CDR1 is GTSNPN and CDR2 SVGIG (reference sequence). V was cut by 0 bases and J by 3 bases, with 3 bases left in between. This CDR3 is built from 12 residues.

This clone was detected once. V and J are TRBV9 and TRBJ2-7; TRBD2 aligns across 8 bases. J gave up 4 bases and V 0 bases, and 3 bases lay outside the gene matches. CDR1 is SGDLS, CDR2 YYNGEE, per germline. The CDR3 runs to 14 residues. The CDR3, as DNA: TGTGCCAGCAGCGTAGCGGGAGGGCCGTACGAGCAGTACTTC. As protein: CASSVAGGPYEQYF.

The rearrangement uses TRBV2 and TRBJ2-7; 8 bases are a match to TRBD2. Germline lookup yields CDR1 SNHLY and CDR2 FYNNEI. With 6 bases clipped from V and 2 bases from J, the junction kept 6 bases outside the gene matches. This CDR3 is 14 amino acids long. The CDR3 region has the DNA TGTGCCAGCAGCGGGGGGGGAGCGGCCTACGAGCAGTACTTC. This translates into CASSGGGAAYEQYF.

The chain combines TRBV5-6 with TRBJ1-1; unclear D gene. Germline V gene data show CDR1 as SGHDT and CDR2 as YYEEEE. This CDR3 has 13 residues. Trimming took 0 bases from V and 3 from J, leaving 6 bases between them. CDR3 region: CASSLAGDTEAFF. The CDR3 bases are TGTGCCAGCAGCTTGGCGGGAGACACTGAAGCTTTCTTT.

This sequence joins TRBV29-1 and TRBJ2-7; 7 nucleotides match TRBD1. Germline trimming cut 0 bases from V and 1 base from J; bases unmatched to any gene: 12. CDR1 SQVTM and CDR2 ANQGSEA come from the germline V gene. The CDR3 runs 17 residues. The DNA of the CDR3 is TGCAGCGTTGAAGAATACCGGGACAGCCGTTATTCCTACGAGCAGTACTTC. It translates to CSVEEYRDSRYSYEQYF.

V is TRBV25-1 and J is TRBJ1-5, with TRBD1 matching 7 bases. V lost 3 bases and J lost 9; bases outside the gene matches: 5. This CDR3 has 13 residues. Germline values: CDR1 MGHDK, CDR2 SYGVNS. This CDR3 is CASSDTQGLPQHF. For the CDR3, the DNA is TGTGCCAGCAGTGACACACAGGGGTTGCCCCAGCATTTT.

V and J are TRBV30 and TRBJ2-7; 9 bases map to TRBD1. Germline CDR1 reads GTSNPN; CDR2 reads SVGIG (reference sequence). The J segment lost 0 bases and the V segment lost 8 bases, leaving 5 bases of the junction unmatched. The CDR3 totals 13 residues. CDR3 coding DNA: TGTGCCAGCGGGACAGGGAACTCCTACGAGCAGTACTTC. Amino acids: CASGTGNSYEQYF.

Written as DNA, the CDR3 is TGTGCCAGCAGTTTAGTGGGAGATACTAGCACAGATACGCAGTATTTT. Its protein is CASSLVGDTSTDTQYF. The chain couples TRBV27 to TRBJ2-3; the D gene is possibly TRBD2 (5 bases). The CDR3 contains 16 residues. The V end lost 2 bases, the J end lost 0 bases, and 12 bases lay between the germline ends. Germline V gene data show CDR1 as MNHEY and CDR2 as SMNVEV (reference sequence).

The gene calls are TRBV19 and TRBJ2-3; 7 nucleotides line up with TRBD2. The CDR3 has 13 amino acids. Germline V gene lookup returns CDR1 LNHDA and CDR2 SQIVND (reference sequence). The trim removed 6 bases at V and 2 bases at J, leaving 2 bases unmatched. The CDR3 DNA reads as TGTGCCAGTAGGGGACTAAACACAGATACGCAGTATTTT. This sequence encodes CASRGLNTDTQYF.

V gene TRBV10-3 combines with J gene TRBJ1-1; TRBD1 matches 9 bases. The V and J ends lost 3 bases and 1 base, in that order; junction bases with no gene match: 6. The CDR3 extends over 16 amino acids. CDR1 and CDR2 from the germline V gene are ENHRY and SYGVKD. CDR3 in amino acids: CAISDHRGRRNTEAFF. Here the CDR3 DNA reads TGTGCCATCAGTGACCACAGGGGGCGCAGGAACACTGAAGCTTTCTTT.

The chain joins TRBV7-8 to TRBJ1-1; no firm D call. Germline assignment: CDR1 SGHVS and CDR2 FQNEAQ. The length of the CDR3 is 13 residues. Trimming stripped 0 bases from V and 4 bases from J, with 6 bases between. CDR3 sequence reads: CASSLAPPTEAFF. The CDR3 DNA reads as TGTGCCAGCAGCTTAGCCCCCCCCACTGAAGCTTTCTTT.

This clone was counted a single time. This chain joins TRBV9 and TRBJ2-7, with TRBD2 as a possible D gene (5 bases). Per germline, CDR1 SGDLS and CDR2 YYNGEE. V lost 1 base and J lost 3, with 14 bases in between. This CDR3 is 15 amino acids long. CDR3: CASSVTAEGYYEQYF. DNA of the CDR3: TGTGCCAGCAGCGTAACGGCCGAGGGATACTACGAGCAGTACTTC.

This chain links TRBV6-6 with TRBJ1-2, with TRBD1 as a possible D gene (6 bases). The CDR3 totals 13 residues. V was cut by 4 bases and J by 4 bases, with 10 bases left in between. In germline, CDR1 is MNHNY, CDR2 SVGAGI (reference sequence). The CDR3 spells CASSLDSSYGYTF. DNA for the CDR3: TGTGCCAGCAGTTTGGACAGTAGCTATGGCTACACCTTC.

V usage is TRBV7-9 and J usage is TRBJ1-2; D uncertain. Trimming cost V 3 bases and J 8 bases, with 13 bases left between them. CDR3 length: 13 residues. Germline V gives CDR1 SEHNR, CDR2 FQNEAQ (reference sequence). The CDR3 protein is CASSFTPDKGYTF. Here the CDR3 DNA reads TGTGCCAGCAGCTTTACCCCAGATAAAGGCTACACCTTC.

This chain connects TRBV29-1 to TRBJ2-1; D unresolved. Deletions cut 3 bases from V and 5 bases from J, with 8 bases between. CDR1 is SQVTM and CDR2 is ANQGSEA in the germline V gene. There are 12 residues in the CDR3. This chain's CDR3 is CSVENLHNEQFF. For the CDR3, the DNA is TGCAGCGTTGAGAACTTACACAATGAGCAGTTCTTC.

The chain has TRBV14 and TRBJ1-4, with D unresolved. V was shortened by 5 bases and J by 10 bases, with 14 bases between the two germline ends. The CDR3 runs 13 residues. Germline V CDR1 and CDR2: SGHDN, FVKESK. The CDR3: CASSTGLFGKLFF. The DNA of the CDR3 is TGTGCCAGCAGCACCGGGTTGTTCGGAAAACTGTTTTTT. Filled out from reference TRBV14 and TRBJ1-4, the complete variable domain reads EAGVTQFPSHSVIEKGQTVTLRCDPISGHDNLYWYRRVMGKEIKFLLHFVKESKQDESGMPNNRFLAERTGGTYSTLKVQPAELEDSGVYFCASSTGLFGKLFFGSGTQLSVL.

The chain recombines TRBV7-3 with TRBJ2-2; D remains unclear. Trimming shortened V by 0 bases and J by 6 bases, and 5 bases separated the two germline ends. The CDR3 extends over 13 amino acids. Looked up from germline, CDR1 is SGHTA and CDR2 is FQGTGA. The CDR3 DNA reads as TGTGCCAGCAGCTTAACAGGGTCCGGGGAGCTGTTTTTT. Its protein product is CASSLTGSGELFF.

This chain joins TRBV28 and TRBJ2-7, with 7 bases lining up with TRBD1. The CDR3 is 13 residues long. Germline trimming cut 7 bases from V and 5 bases from J; bases unmatched to any gene: 8. In germline, CDR1 is MDHEN, CDR2 SYDVKM. Written as DNA, the CDR3 is TGTGCCAGCACTTCCGGGACAGTTGACGAGCAGTACTTC. Protein: CASTSGTVDEQYF.

Within the sample, this clone is large (0.1 to 1%). The chain links TRBV4-1 to TRBJ2-3; 9 nucleotides agree with TRBD2. Trimming at V came to 4 bases and at J to 5 bases, leaving 4 bases not matched to a gene. The CDR3 runs 14 residues. From germline, CDR1 is MGHRA and CDR2 YSYEKL. CDR3 region: CASSPVTSGDTQYF. CDR3 bases: TGCGCCAGCAGCCCTGTGACTAGCGGAGATACGCAGTATTTT.

J is TRBJ2-1 and V is TRBV27; no clear D. The V and J ends lost 5 bases and 10 bases respectively, with 15 bases between them. CDR3 length: 13 residues. The germline gives CDR1 MNHEY, CDR2 SMNVEV (reference sequence). The CDR3 here is CASSPGSVREQFF. The CDR3 DNA follows: TGTGCCAGCAGTCCCGGGTCCGTGAGAGAGCAGTTCTTC.

The chain has TRBV9 and TRBJ2-7, with D perhaps TRBD1 (5 bases). The CDR3 spans 13 residues. V was trimmed by 3 bases and J by 4 bases, leaving 11 bases between them. Per germline, CDR1 SGDLS and CDR2 YYNGEE. The CDR3 here is CASSGTRHYEQYF. In nucleotides, the CDR3 is TGTGCCAGCAGCGGGACAAGACATTACGAGCAGTACTTC.

The chain carries TRBV7-2 and TRBJ2-7; a possible D gene is TRBD2 (5 bases). Trimming took off 6 bases at V and 4 bases at J, with 16 bases between the two ends. Germline V gene data show CDR1 as SGHTA and CDR2 as FQGNSA. The CDR3 has 14 residues. CDR3 nucleotide sequence: TGTGCCAGCAGTTCAAGGGTCTGGGAGTACGAGCAGTACTTC. Its protein product is CASSSRVWEYEQYF.

The chain has TRBV19 and TRBJ2-7; 8 bases map to TRBD1. This CDR3 is built from 18 residues. J gave up 4 bases and V 4 bases, and 18 bases lay outside the gene matches. The germline CDR1 and CDR2 sequences are LNHDA and SQIVND (reference sequence). The CDR3 sequence: CASSRTGKSQLPDYEQYF. The CDR3 nucleotides are TGTGCCAGTAGTAGGACAGGGAAATCGCAACTACCCGATTACGAGCAGTACTTC.

The chain employs TRBV9 and TRBJ2-7; weak D call: TRBD2 (6 bases). The CDR3 covers 14 residues. Looked up from germline, CDR1 is SGDLS and CDR2 is YYNGEE. The V end was cut by 4 bases, the J end by 4 bases, with 15 bases between. Here the CDR3 reads CASSTGTLHYEQYF. CDR3 sequence (DNA): TGTGCCAGCAGCACCGGGACTCTTCATTACGAGCAGTACTTC.

The V and J genes are TRBV5-1 and TRBJ1-3; D not resolved. Germline values: CDR1 SGHRS, CDR2 YFSETQ. CDR3 size: 14 residues. The V end was cut by 1 base, the J end by 4 bases, with 9 bases between. CDR3 sequence (DNA): TGCGCCAGCAGCTTGCTGGGAGCCGGAAACACCATATATTTT. This sequence encodes CASSLLGAGNTIYF.

The V call is TRBV19, the J call TRBJ1-1, with 8 bases that match TRBD1. The CDR3 extends over 15 amino acids. Germline CDR1 and CDR2: LNHDA and SQIVND (reference sequence). V gave up 3 bases and J gave up 1 base; unmatched junction bases: 4. The CDR3 sequence is CASSMWTGTNTEAFF. CDR3 nucleotide sequence: TGTGCCAGTAGTATGTGGACAGGGACGAACACTGAAGCTTTCTTT.

V usage is TRBV28 and J usage is TRBJ1-1; D ambiguous. Germline V gene lookup returns CDR1 MDHEN and CDR2 SYDVKM. The V end lost 5 bases, the J end lost 0 bases, and 19 bases lay between the germline ends. The CDR3 has 17 amino acids. CDR3: CASSAFLPRTVNTEAFF. CDR3 DNA: TGTGCCAGCAGTGCCTTCTTACCAAGGACGGTGAACACTGAAGCTTTCTTT.

The chain uses TRBV4-3 and TRBJ2-3; TRBD2 aligns across 8 bases. With 0 bases clipped from V and 0 bases from J, the junction kept 5 bases outside the gene matches. The CDR3 totals 17 residues. Germline V gives CDR1 LGHNA, CDR2 YSLEER. The CDR3 DNA is TGCGCCAGCAGCCAAGACGGACCTAGCGGGAGCACAGATACGCAGTATTTT. It yields the protein CASSQDGPSGSTDTQYF.

The chain links TRBV29-1 to TRBJ2-1, with TRBD2 matching 8 bases. Germline lookup yields CDR1 SQVTM and CDR2 ANQGSEA. This CDR3 has 15 residues. The junction had 6 bases not matched to a gene; V was cut back by 3 bases and J by 2 bases. The CDR3 here is CSVEGREGAYNEQFF. The CDR3 bases are TGCAGCGTTGAGGGACGGGAGGGAGCCTACAATGAGCAGTTCTTC.

The rearrangement links TRBV5-1 to TRBJ2-5; TRBD2 might be the D (6 bases). Germline CDR1 SGHRS, CDR2 YFSETQ. Trimming removed 0 bases from V and 1 base from J, with 10 bases in between. CDR3 size: 15 residues. The CDR3: CASSLAWGVQETQYF. CDR3 coding DNA: TGCGCCAGCAGCTTGGCGTGGGGGGTCCAAGAGACCCAGTACTTC.